A single sample is the source of the 24 T cell receptor beta chains below, sequenced in a study of early T cells in non-severe SARS-CoV-2 infection. One entry per CDR3 protein, called by TCRdb with MiXCR from the 5' RACE reads. This table holds about 83,000 distinct CDR3 sequences, roughly an eighth found once. The sample comprised whole blood. These receptors came from an adult who was a healthcare worker with PCR-confirmed SARS-CoV-2 infection or an uninfected control (not recorded which).

This chain links TRBV6-1 with TRBJ1-4; D gene ambiguous. The germline CDR1 and CDR2 sequences are MNHNS and SASEGT. V was clipped by 8 bases and J by 8 bases, with 3 bases between them. The CDR3 spans 9 residues. The CDR3 nucleotides are TGTGCCAGCGGGGAAAAACTGTTTTTT. Its protein is CASGEKLFF.

This clonotype was seen a handful of times. This rearrangement joins TRBV11-2 to TRBJ1-2; tentatively, D is TRBD1 (5 bases). The CDR3 sequence is 11 residues long. The germline CDR1 and CDR2 sequences are SGHAT and FQNNGV. V was trimmed by 5 bases and J by 12 bases, leaving 13 bases between them. CDR3 protein: CASSGGDWDTF. CDR3 in DNA: TGTGCCAGCAGCGGGGGTGATTGGGACACCTTC. The whole variable domain, filled in from reference TRBV11-2 and TRBJ1-2, reads EAGVAQSPRYKIIEKRQSVAFWCNPISGHATLYWYQQILGQGPKLLIQFQNNGVVDDSQLPKDRFSAERLKGVDSTLKIQPAKLEDSAVYLCASSGGDWDTFGSGTRLTVV.

At least ten counts were recorded for this clonotype. The rearrangement links TRBV11-2 to TRBJ2-5, with no clear D. Germline V gene data show CDR1 as SGHAT and CDR2 as FQNNGV. The CDR3 runs to 13 residues. V lost 3 bases and J 5 bases, leaving 10 bases between the germline ends. CDR3 in DNA: TGTGCCAGCAGCTTCGTTCCTCAGGAGACCCAGTACTTC. Its protein is CASSFVPQETQYF. Combining the CDR3 with reference TRBV11-2 and TRBJ2-5 gives the whole variable domain EAGVAQSPRYKIIEKRQSVAFWCNPISGHATLYWYQQILGQGPKLLIQFQNNGVVDDSQLPKDRFSAERLKGVDSTLKIQPAKLEDSAVYLCASSFVPQETQYFGPGTRLLVL.

V and J are TRBV11-2 and TRBJ2-3; a weak D match, TRBD1 (6 bases). The CDR3 contains 14 residues. V lost 7 bases, J lost 3 bases, and 14 bases lay in between. Per the germline V gene, CDR1 is SGHAT and CDR2 is FQNNGV. DNA of the CDR3: TGTGCCAGCACGCGACAGGATGAGACAGATACGCAGTATTTT. This gives the protein CASTRQDETDTQYF. Complete variable domain (other parts from reference TRBV11-2 and TRBJ2-3): EAGVAQSPRYKIIEKRQSVAFWCNPISGHATLYWYQQILGQGPKLLIQFQNNGVVDDSQLPKDRFSAERLKGVDSTLKIQPAKLEDSAVYLCASTRQDETDTQYFGPGTRLTVL.

This clonotype was recorded a few times. This chain links TRBV12-2 with TRBJ2-5; TRBD1, the table's D call, was not compared with the DNA. TRBV12-2 is a documented pseudogene. CDR3 size: 18 residues. Here the CDR3 DNA reads TGTGCAAGTCGCTCAGGGGCCAACCGAGAGAGGCAGGAAGAGACCCAGTACTTC. It encodes CASRSGANRERQEETQYF.

This clonotype was seen more than once but under ten times. The chain combines TRBV5-1 with TRBJ2-3; possible D gene TRBD2, 7 bases. Trimming left V 4 bases short and J 6 bases short, with 21 bases between. The germline gives CDR1 SGHRS, CDR2 YFSETQ. The CDR3 runs to 16 residues. CDR3 bases: TGCGCCAGCAGCCCCGGGGGCGGGGGAGCGCAGGATACGCAGTATTTT. Its protein is CASSPGGGGAQDTQYF.

This clonotype was seen many times. The genes are TRBV2 and TRBJ2-1; the D gene could be TRBD1 or TRBD2 (5 bases each). V lost 5 bases, J lost 6 bases, and 11 bases lay in between. This CDR3 spans 13 amino acids. Germline V CDR1 and CDR2: SNHLY, FYNNEI. DNA for the CDR3: TGTGCCAGCAGTTCGCCAGGGAGCAATGAGCAGTTCTTC. It specifies CASSSPGSNEQFF.

This clonotype was counted between two and nine times. The J gene is TRBJ1-4, the V gene TRBV9, with no clear D. V was clipped by 4 bases and J by 8 bases, with 12 bases between them. The CDR3 has 13 residues. Germline CDR1 is SGDLS and CDR2 is YYNGEE. CDR3 in DNA: TGTGCCAGCAGCCCCTGGGTGGGCGAAAAACTGTTTTTT. It specifies CASSPWVGEKLFF.

Ten or more counts support this clonotype. V gene TRBV5-1 combines with J gene TRBJ2-7, with 12 bases identical to TRBD2. The CDR3 sequence is 17 residues long. V was pared by 0 bases and J by 7 bases, with 11 bases of the junction left unmatched. The germline V gene has CDR1 SGHRS and CDR2 YFSETQ. The chain's CDR3 is CASSLVPTSGGRGEQYF. In DNA form, the CDR3 reads TGCGCCAGCAGCTTGGTCCCGACTAGCGGGGGCCGGGGGGAGCAGTACTTC.

This clonotype turned up a few times. The chain links TRBV27 to TRBJ2-7; D unclear. Trimming left V 5 bases short and J 2 bases short, with 13 bases between. The CDR3 loop spans 14 amino acids. The germline V gene has CDR1 MNHEY and CDR2 SMNVEV (reference sequence). The DNA for the CDR3 is TGTGCCAGCAGTCGGTTGGGTCGGGCCTACGAGCAGTACTTC. Translating it yields CASSRLGRAYEQYF.

This clonotype was picked up many times. The gene calls are TRBV4-1 and TRBJ2-5; no firm D call. The CDR3 has 15 amino acids. Germline V gene data show CDR1 as MGHRA and CDR2 as YSYEKL. The V gene lost 4 bases and the J gene lost 0 bases, with 12 bases spanning the gap. CDR3 sequence reads: CASSLGRRNQETQYF. CDR3 DNA: TGCGCCAGCAGCCTTGGAAGGAGAAACCAAGAGACCCAGTACTTC.

In this sample, this clonotype turned up a few times. The CDR3 DNA reads TGTGCCAGCAGCTCCCCAGCAGGCTCTAGTTTTCGCTACACCTTC. Amino acids: CASSSPAGSSFRYTF. The rearrangement uses TRBV7-9 and TRBJ1-2, with D unclear. CDR1 and CDR2 from the germline V gene are SEHNR and FQNEAQ (reference sequence). Trimming left V 4 bases short and J 9 bases short, with 21 bases between. This CDR3 spans 15 amino acids.

This chain uses TRBV13 with TRBJ1-1, with a weak D call TRBD1 (5 bases). Trimming took 5 bases from V and 0 from J, leaving 16 bases between them. Germline CDR1 and CDR2: PRHDT and FYEKMQ (reference sequence). The CDR3 length is 16 residues. Here the CDR3 reads CASSTTAIYMNTEAFF. The CDR3 DNA reads as TGTGCCAGCAGCACGACAGCCATATACATGAACACTGAAGCTTTCTTT.

This clonotype was seen a few times. The rearrangement links TRBV20-1 to TRBJ2-5; D not certain. Germline V gene data show CDR1 as DFQATT and CDR2 as SNEGSKA (reference sequence). The CDR3 has 14 amino acids. Trimming removed 3 bases at V and 5 bases at J, with 16 bases between. The CDR3 nucleotides are TGCAGTGCTAGCCCCGGATGGGGTTGGGAGACCCAGTACTTC. This codes for CSASPGWGWETQYF.

A few counts support this clonotype. This chain connects TRBV30 to TRBJ1-2, with TRBD1 as a possible D gene (6 bases). The CDR3 loop spans 13 amino acids. Germline V gene sequence: CDR1 GTSNPN, CDR2 SVGIG (reference sequence). The V end was cut by 2 bases, the J end by 4 bases, with 11 bases between. CDR3 coding DNA: TGTGCCTGGAGTTCAGGGGATGTCTATGGCTACACCTTC. The encoded protein is CAWSSGDVYGYTF.

This clonotype was seen more than once but under ten times. The chain links TRBV11-2 to TRBJ2-7; a weak D match, TRBD1 (7 bases). Germline CDR1 and CDR2: SGHAT and FQNNGV. CDR3 length: 16 amino acids. V lost 3 bases and J lost 2, with 17 bases in between. The CDR3 sequence is CASSLVSGGTPYEQYF. CDR3 coding DNA: TGTGCCAGCAGCTTGGTTTCAGGGGGGACACCCTACGAGCAGTACTTC.

There are a few counts of this clonotype. This rearrangement joins TRBV3-1 to TRBJ2-7, with 8 nucleotides matching TRBD2. This CDR3 has 14 residues. CDR1 is LGHDT and CDR2 is YNNKEL in the germline V gene (reference sequence). V gave up 4 bases and J gave up 3 bases; unmatched junction bases: 5. CDR3 bases: TGTGCCAGCAGCCCGGGACTAGGGGACTACGAGCAGTACTTC. It specifies CASSPGLGDYEQYF.

This sequence joins TRBV2 and TRBJ2-7; D unresolved. CDR1 is SNHLY and CDR2 is FYNNEI in the germline V gene. This CDR3 spans 13 amino acids. The ends were cut back, 7 bases at V and 0 bases at J, with 10 bases in the middle. The CDR3 DNA follows: TGTGCCAGCAAACCGAGTTCCTCCTACGAGCAGTACTTC. Protein product: CASKPSSSYEQYF.

This clonotype showed up many times. The chain has TRBV2 and TRBJ1-2, with a weak D call TRBD1 (5 bases). V lost 3 bases and J 8 bases, leaving 19 bases between the germline ends. Germline V gives CDR1 SNHLY, CDR2 FYNNEI. CDR3 length equals 15 residues. In DNA form, the CDR3 reads TGTGCCAGCAGTGAGGGGGGACCCGCCGGTTTGGGCTACACCTTC. Translated, it gives CASSEGGPAGLGYTF. Together with reference TRBV2 and TRBJ1-2, the CDR3 gives the full variable domain: EPEVTQTPSHQVTQMGQEVILRCVPISNHLYFYWYRQILGQKVEFLVSFYNNEISEKSEIFDDQFSVERPDGSNFTLKIRSTKLEDSAMYFCASSEGGPAGLGYTFGSGTRLTVV.

V is TRBV6-2 or TRBV6-3 and J is TRBJ1-2; unclear D gene. V was cut by 6 bases and J by 9 bases, with 17 bases left in between. The CDR3 covers 13 residues. The germline CDR1 and CDR2 sequences are MNHEY and SVGEGT. The CDR3 here is CASSRPVVVRYTF. The CDR3 bases are TGTGCCAGCAGCCGGCCGGTGGTGGTGCGCTACACCTTC.

Only a few counts were recorded for this clonotype. The chain carries TRBV29-1 and TRBJ2-3; TRBD2 agrees at 7 bases. Germline V gene lookup returns CDR1 SQVTM and CDR2 ANQGSEA. This CDR3 comprises 13 residues. The CDR3 DNA reads TGCAGTTATCTACCGGGGGGTGGAGATACGCAGTATTTT. Its translation is CSYLPGGGDTQYF.

This clonotype has more than one count but fewer than ten. Written as DNA, the CDR3 is TGTGCCAGCAGTTCCCTTCTACAGGGAAGCTCCTACGAGCAGTACTTC. Amino acid sequence: CASSSLLQGSSYEQYF. This sequence joins TRBV6-1 and TRBJ2-7; perhaps TRBD1 as D (6 bases). CDR1 is MNHNS, CDR2 SASEGT, per germline. The V and J ends lost 5 bases and 0 bases respectively, with 17 bases between them. This CDR3 comprises 16 residues.

This clonotype was recorded a few times. The CDR3 region has the DNA TGTGCCATCAGTGAGGCACCCTACCGAACCTACGAGCAGTACTTC. This codes for CAISEAPYRTYEQYF. The J gene is TRBJ2-7, the V gene TRBV10-3; no clear D. The CDR3 length is 15 residues. Germline V CDR1 and CDR2: ENHRY, SYGVKD. Trimming took off 2 bases at V and 2 bases at J, with 13 bases between the two ends.

This clonotype was recorded a few times. This chain joins TRBV25-1 and TRBJ2-3; 8 bases map to TRBD2. Per the germline V gene, CDR1 is MGHDK and CDR2 is SYGVNS. This CDR3 comprises 17 residues. Germline trimming cut 4 bases from V and 2 bases from J; bases unmatched to any gene: 11. The CDR3 DNA sequence: TGTGCCAGCAGTGCGACAACTAGCGGAGTGGCCACAGATACGCAGTATTTT. Residues: CASSATTSGVATDTQYF. The full variable domain, completed using reference TRBV25-1 and TRBJ2-3, is EADIYQTPRYLVIGTGKKITLECSQTMGHDKMYWYQQDPGMELHLIHYSYGVNSTEKGDLSSESTVSRIRTEHFPLTLESARPSHTSQYLCASSATTSGVATDTQYFGPGTRLTVL.